One sample yielded the 3 T cell receptor beta chains listed below, sequenced in a study of T cell repertoires in cytomegalovirus infection (dated by TCRdb to 2018 to 2020). TCRdb lists the instrument as Illumina HiSeq 1500. In TCRdb, the public reads were trimmed at Q25 with fastp and aligned with MiXCR, with productive beta chains retained. Each CDR3 protein appears once, grouped with its most common genes and DNA. The sample includes some 180,000 distinct CDR3 sequences, with about 18% observed a single time. Approximately 25% of the sample is held by the ten biggest clonotypes. Material for sequencing was CD8+ T cells from PBMCs. Every receptor here comes from a human donor in good health (CMV status not recorded). Some clones in this sample may be carry-over from other donors' samples.

The chain joins TRBV28 to TRBJ2-3; D possibly corresponds to TRBD1 (6 bases). Per germline, CDR1 MDHEN and CDR2 SYDVKM. Trimming cost V 6 bases and J 0 bases, with 16 bases left between them. The CDR3 totals 16 residues. In DNA, the CDR3 is TGTGCCAGCAGCCCCCGACGACAGGCGAGCACAGATACGCAGTATTTT. Translated, it gives CASSPRRQASTDTQYF.

Worth noting for this clonotype: A junction boundary mismatches the germline segment, possibly from a read error. The rearrangement uses TRBV6-2 or TRBV6-3 and TRBJ1-5, with 8 bases aligning to TRBD1. The CDR3 is 14 residues long. Germline V gene sequence: CDR1 MNHEY, CDR2 SVGEGT. The CDR3 DNA follows: TGTGCCCGCAGCCACTGGGACAGGTTGCAGCCCCAGCATTTT. Translation gives CARSHWDRLQPQHF.

V gene TRBV19 combines with J gene TRBJ2-5; no clear D. The CDR3 spans 18 residues. Looked up from germline, CDR1 is LNHDA and CDR2 is SQIVND (reference sequence). V dropped 4 bases and J dropped 5 bases, with 26 bases sitting between them. The chain's CDR3 is CASSTTVIGRAGWETQYF. CDR3 coding DNA: TGTGCCAGTAGTACCACCGTAATAGGTAGGGCCGGATGGGAGACCCAGTACTTC.